These T cell receptor beta chains were read from a single sample in a study of a mutant IDH1 vaccine in newly diagnosed glioma. Only in-frame clones appear in the TCRdb table, and some are missing; sequencing was by immunoSEQ multiplex PCR. The sample has tens of thousands of clones, about 92% seen once. This material consisted of PBMCs, taken from a glioma patient treated with radiotherapy, temozolomide or both. These receptors were taken from a man aged 35-49 years with glioma. Both conserved end residues are part of each CDR3. A D gene is named only where the DNA matches it firmly. Expanded clones get a size class; other rows say once, few or many, or leave the size out.

clone size,D gene,V gene,J gene,CDR3 protein,CDR3 DNA
-,-,TRBV10-1,TRBJ2-3,CASSDTWNTQYF,TGCGCCAGCAGTGATACTTGGAATACGCAGTATTTT
-,TRBD2,TRBV7-9,TRBJ2-7,CASSSERGESYEQYF,TGTGCCAGCAGTTCCGAGCGGGGGGAATCCTACGAGCAGTACTTC
-,-,TRBV2,TRBJ2-7,CASRITGGAFYEQYF,TGTGCCAGCAGGATAACAGGGGGGGCCTTCTACGAGCAGTACTTC
-,-,TRBV5-1,TRBJ1-1,CASSLDRPGNTEAFF,TGCGCCAGCAGCCTGGACCGTCCTGGGAACACTGAAGCTTTCTTT
-,-,TRBV28,TRBJ1-2,CASSGGGINTNYGYTF,TGTGCCAGCTCCGGAGGAGGAATTAATACTAACTATGGCTACACCTTC
-,-,TRBV6-4,TRBJ1-6,CASSDLDRFSYNSPLHF,TGTGCCAGCAGTGACCTTGACAGATTTTCCTATAATTCACCCCTCCACTTT
-,TRBD2,TRBV2,TRBJ2-1,CASTLRLAVYNEQFF,TGTGCCAGCACCCTCCGACTAGCGGTCTACAATGAGCAGTTCTTC
once,-,TRBV10-2,TRBJ2-7,CASSERLGPAMF,TGCGCCAGCAGTGAGAGGTTGGGGCCAGCAATGTTC
-,TRBD1,TRBV25-1,TRBJ2-2,CASSDGTDTGELFF,TGTGCCAGCAGTGACGGGACAGACACCGGGGAGCTGTTTTTT
-,TRBD2,TRBV5-5,TRBJ2-7,CASSLVVAGGPGEQYF,TGTGCCAGCAGCTTGGTAGTAGCGGGGGGGCCTGGTGAGCAGTACTTC
-,TRBD1,TRBV19,TRBJ2-3,CASSMGTGWTDTQYF,TGTGCCAGTAGTATGGGGACAGGGTGGACGGATACGCAGTATTTT
-,-,TRBV4-1,TRBJ1-6,CASSQDVGVSSPLHF,TGCGCCAGCAGCCAAGATGTCGGGGTGAGTTCACCCCTCCACTTT
-,-,TRBV5-6,TRBJ1-1,CASSLIGGATEAFF,TGTGCCAGCAGCTTGATAGGAGGGGCCACTGAAGCTTTCTTT
-,TRBD2,TRBV5-1,TRBJ2-5,CASRGSGSVETQYF,TGCGCCAGCAGAGGTAGCGGGAGTGTAGAGACCCAGTACTTC
-,-,TRBV2,TRBJ1-5,CASSESLGGGWNNQPQHF,TGTGCCAGCAGTGAATCTTTGGGGGGCGGCTGGAACAATCAGCCCCAGCATTTT
-,TRBD1,TRBV19,TRBJ1-2,CASSPRTGHYGYTF,TGTGCCAGTAGTCCAAGGACAGGCCACTATGGCTACACCTTC
-,-,TRBV2,TRBJ2-7,CASRVSGSSYEQYF,TGTGCCAGCAGAGTAAGCGGGTCCTCCTACGAGCAGTACTTC
-,TRBD1,TRBV6-1,TRBJ2-4,CASSAGQGVSKNIQYF,TGTGCCAGCAGTGCGGGACAGGGGGTCTCCAAAAACATTCAGTACTTC
-,-,TRBV4-1,TRBJ2-7,CASSQQAEASYEQYF,TGCGCCAGCAGCCAACAGGCCGAGGCCTCCTACGAGCAGTACTTC
-,-,TRBV10-3,TRBJ1-1,CAISESLTYMNTEAFF,TGTGCCATCAGTGAGTCACTTACCTACATGAACACTGAAGCTTTCTTT
-,-,TRBV7-3,TRBJ2-3,CASSLIGIDTQYF,TGTGCCAGCAGCTTAATAGGGATAGATACGCAGTATTTT
-,TRBD1,TRBV28,TRBJ1-3,CASTGEIGNTIYF,TGTGCCAGTACAGGGGAAATCGGAAACACCATATATTTT
-,-,TRBV4-1,TRBJ1-1,CASSRGGTEAFF,TGCGCCAGCAGTCGGGGTGGTACTGAAGCTTTCTTT
-,TRBD2,TRBV27,TRBJ2-7,CASSLRLAAYEQYF,TGTGCCAGCAGTTTAAGACTAGCGGCCTACGAGCAGTACTTC
-,TRBD2,TRBV5-1,TRBJ2-7,CASSLRLAGVYYEQYF,TGCGCCAGCAGCTTAAGACTAGCGGGAGTTTATTACGAGCAGTACTTC
-,-,TRBV19,TRBJ2-3,CASRGQTDTQYF,TGTGCCAGTCGGGGGCAGACAGATACGCAGTATTTT
-,-,TRBV21-1,TRBJ2-7,CASSKAREGEQYF,TGTGCCAGCAGCAAAGCGAGGGAAGGGGAGCAGTACTTC
-,TRBD2,TRBV12-5,TRBJ2-5,CASGLGTSLETQYF,TGTGCTAGTGGTTTGGGGACTAGTCTAGAGACCCAGTACTTC
-,-,TRBV27,TRBJ2-1,CASRRSSYNEQFF,TGTGCCAGCAGGCGGTCTTCCTACAATGAGCAGTTCTTC
-,TRBD1,TRBV11-2,TRBJ1-1,CASRHRGWDTEAFF,TGTGCCAGCAGGCACAGGGGTTGGGACACTGAAGCTTTCTTT
once,-,TRBV18,TRBJ1-5,CASSPGGDSNQPQHF,TGTGCCAGCTCACCAGGAGGGGATAGCAATCAGCCCCAGCATTTT
-,-,TRBV18,TRBJ1-6,CASSPAGLPSNSPLHF,TGTGCCAGCTCACCGGCGGGATTACCTTCTAATTCACCCCTCCACTTT
-,TRBD1,TRBV9,TRBJ2-1,CASSGDRGANEQFF,TGTGCCAGCAGTGGGGACAGGGGCGCCAATGAGCAGTTCTTC
few,-,TRBV4-2,TRBJ1-5,CASSHLNTGTGFEQPQHF,TGTGCCAGCAGCCATCTCAACACCGGGACGGGATTCGAGCAGCCCCAGCATTTT
-,TRBD2,TRBV6-1,TRBJ2-1,CAINRRTSGRNEQFF,TGTGCCATCAACAGAAGGACTAGCGGGAGAAATGAGCAGTTCTTC
-,-,TRBV7-9,TRBJ2-7,CASSLASTRDYEQYF,TGTGCCAGCAGCTTAGCGTCGACTAGAGACTACGAGCAGTACTTC
-,TRBD1,TRBV2,TRBJ1-5,CASSFSRQGIQPQHF,TGTGCCAGCAGTTTCTCCCGACAGGGGATTCAGCCCCAGCATTTT
-,-,TRBV5-4,TRBJ1-1,CASSLAKGRNTEAFF,TGTGCCAGCAGCTTGGCCAAAGGGAGGAACACTGAAGCTTTCTTT
-,-,TRBV5-5,TRBJ1-2,CASSLETQTFYGYTF,TGTGCCAGCTCACTAGAAACCCAGACTTTCTATGGCTACACCTTC
-,-,TRBV9,TRBJ1-1,CASSVDVRAAEAFF,TGTGCCAGCAGCGTAGATGTCAGGGCGGCTGAAGCTTTCTTT
-,TRBD1,TRBV7-9,TRBJ1-3,CASSSGQGAFGNTIYF,TGTGCCAGCAGCTCCGGACAGGGGGCATTTGGAAACACCATATATTTT
-,-,TRBV20-1,TRBJ2-3,CSASLVDTQYF,TGCAGTGCTTCCCTGGTGGATACGCAGTATTTT
once,-,TRBV4-1,TRBJ2-3,CASSQGPAVDTQYF,TGCGCCAGCAGCCAGGGACCCGCAGTAGATACGCAGTATTTT
-,-,TRBV5-1,TRBJ1-3,CASSFDSLSSGNTIYF,TGCGCCAGCAGTTTCGACAGCCTTAGCTCTGGAAACACCATATATTTT
-,TRBD1,TRBV19,TRBJ2-5,CASNPTGEVETQYF,TGTGCCAGTAACCCGACAGGGGAAGTCGAGACCCAGTACTTC
-,TRBD2,TRBV9,TRBJ2-7,CASSAGGLAGDEQYF,TGTGCCAGCAGCGCGGGGGGACTAGCGGGAGACGAGCAGTACTTC
-,TRBD2,TRBV6-1,TRBJ2-5,CASSEASGGQETQYF,TGTGCCAGCAGTGAGGCTAGCGGGGGCCAAGAGACCCAGTACTTC
-,-,TRBV5-1,TRBJ2-3,CASSLGISGYTDTQYF,TGCGCCAGCAGCTTAGGGATTAGCGGCTACACAGATACGCAGTATTTT
-,TRBD1,TRBV7-9,TRBJ2-3,CASSTSTGANTDTQYF,TGTGCCAGCAGCACTTCGACAGGGGCCAACACAGATACGCAGTATTTT
-,-,TRBV4-3,TRBJ2-6,CASSLGVPSPGANVLTF,TGCGCCAGCAGCCTCGGGGTGCCGTCTCCTGGGGCCAACGTCCTGACTTTC
once,TRBD1,TRBV7-9,TRBJ1-2,CASSRSTGATRGYTF,TGTGCCAGCAGCAGATCCACAGGGGCCACACGGGGCTACACCTTC
once,TRBD1,TRBV6-6,TRBJ1-1,CASSYPSGQSLGEAFF,TGTGCCAGCAGTTACCCGTCGGGACAGTCATTAGGCGAAGCTTTCTTT
-,TRBD2,TRBV6-5,TRBJ2-1,CASSYLAGGRDNEQFF,TGTGCCAGCAGTTACTTAGCGGGCGGGCGGGACAATGAGCAGTTCTTC
-,-,TRBV7-9,TRBJ1-4,CASSLMGGDEKLFF,TGTGCCAGCAGCTTAATGGGGGGCGATGAAAAACTGTTTTTT
-,TRBD1,TRBV7-9,TRBJ1-1,CASSWTGGTTEAFF,TGTGCCAGCAGCTGGACAGGGGGCACGACTGAAGCTTTCTTT
-,TRBD1,TRBV27,TRBJ1-6,CASSFQGESPLHF,TGTGCCAGCAGTTTTCAGGGGGAATCACCCCTCCACTTT
once,-,TRBV7-8,TRBJ1-1,CASSLVRVHTEAFF,TGTGCCAGCAGCTTGGTCAGGGTGCACACTGAAGCTTTCTTT
-,-,TRBV19,TRBJ1-2,CASSWDYGYTF,TGTGCCAGTAGCTGGGACTATGGCTACACCTTC
-,TRBD1,TRBV4-2,TRBJ2-1,CASSQAQGASSYNEQFF,TGTGCCAGCAGCCAAGCACAGGGGGCGAGCTCCTACAATGAGCAGTTCTTC